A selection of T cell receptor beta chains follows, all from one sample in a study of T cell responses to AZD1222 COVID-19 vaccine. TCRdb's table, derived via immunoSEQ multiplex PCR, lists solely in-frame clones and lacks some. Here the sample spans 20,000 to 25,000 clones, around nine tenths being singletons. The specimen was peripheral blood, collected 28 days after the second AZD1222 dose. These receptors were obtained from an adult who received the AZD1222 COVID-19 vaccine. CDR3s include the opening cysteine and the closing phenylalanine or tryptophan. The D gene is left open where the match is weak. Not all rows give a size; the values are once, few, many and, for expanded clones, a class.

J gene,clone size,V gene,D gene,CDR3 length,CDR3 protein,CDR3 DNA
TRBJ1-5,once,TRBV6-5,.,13,CASSFGEFGPQHF,TGTGCCAGCAGTTTCGGGGAATTTGGGCCCCAGCATTTT
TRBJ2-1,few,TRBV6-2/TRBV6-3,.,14,CASSYGTGSNEQFF,TGTGCCAGCAGTTACGGGACCGGCTCCAATGAGCAGTTCTTC
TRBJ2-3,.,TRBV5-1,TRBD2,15,CASSLWEGSTDTQYF,TGCGCCAGCAGCTTGTGGGAGGGGAGCACAGATACGCAGTATTTT
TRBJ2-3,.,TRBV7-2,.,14,CASSLARWGDTQYF,TGTGCCAGCAGCTTAGCGCGTTGGGGGGATACGCAGTATTTT
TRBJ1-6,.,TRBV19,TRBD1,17,CASSIETRQGGNSPLHF,TGTGCCAGTAGTATAGAAACCCGACAGGGTGGGAATTCACCCCTCCACTTT
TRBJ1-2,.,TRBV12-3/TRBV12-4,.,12,CASSFGGGGYTF,TGTGCCAGCAGTTTCGGGGGTGGGGGCTACACCTTC
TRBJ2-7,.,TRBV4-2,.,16,CASSQGAASFSYEQYF,TGTGCCAGCAGCCAAGGCGCCGCTAGCTTCTCCTACGAGCAGTACTTC
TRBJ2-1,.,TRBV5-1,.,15,CASSGTASSYNEQFF,TGCGCCAGCAGCGGGACGGCTAGCTCCTACAATGAGCAGTTCTTC
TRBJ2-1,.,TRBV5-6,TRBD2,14,CASSAGLADNEQFF,TGTGCCAGCAGCGCGGGACTAGCGGACAATGAGCAGTTCTTC
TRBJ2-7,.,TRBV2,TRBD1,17,CASRKPTGANLPGEQYF,TGTGCCAGCAGAAAGCCGACAGGGGCTAACCTGCCAGGCGAGCAGTACTTC
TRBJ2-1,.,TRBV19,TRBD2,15,CASAALAHNYNEQFF,TGTGCCAGCGCCGCACTAGCGCATAATTACAATGAGCAGTTCTTC
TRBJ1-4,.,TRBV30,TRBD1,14,CACRQGWSNEKLFF,TGTGCCTGTAGACAGGGGTGGTCTAATGAAAAACTGTTTTTT
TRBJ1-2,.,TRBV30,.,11,CAAQGRNGYTF,TGTGCCGCCCAGGGAAGGAATGGCTACACCTTC
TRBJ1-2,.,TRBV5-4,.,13,CASSLGQGPGYTF,TGTGCCAGCAGCTTGGGGCAGGGGCCTGGCTACACCTTC
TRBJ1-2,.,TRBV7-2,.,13,CASSLMMQGGYTF,TGTGCCAGCAGCTTAATGATGCAGGGTGGCTACACCTTC
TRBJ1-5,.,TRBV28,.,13,CASSLNLDQPQHF,TGTGCCAGCAGTTTAAACTTGGATCAGCCCCAGCATTTT
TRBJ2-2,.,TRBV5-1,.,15,CASSLGQPNTGELFF,TGCGCCAGCAGCTTGGGACAGCCGAACACCGGGGAGCTGTTTTTT
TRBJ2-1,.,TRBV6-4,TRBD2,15,CASSDSAGGINEQFF,TGTGCCAGCAGTGACTCAGCGGGAGGGATAAATGAGCAGTTCTTC
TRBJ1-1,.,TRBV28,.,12,CASSLQGPRAFF,TGTGCCAGCAGTTTACAGGGACCCCGGGCTTTCTTT
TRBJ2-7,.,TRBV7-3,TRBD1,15,CASSLGPDRVHEQYF,TGTGCCAGCAGCTTAGGGCCGGACAGGGTTCACGAGCAGTACTTC
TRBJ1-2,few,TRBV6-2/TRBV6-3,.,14,CASSSTQGSYGYTF,TGTGCCAGCAGCTCCACACAGGGTTCCTATGGCTACACCTTC
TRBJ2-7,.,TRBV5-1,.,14,CASSLASTGSEQYF,TGCGCCAGCAGCTTGGCCTCGACAGGAAGCGAGCAGTACTTC
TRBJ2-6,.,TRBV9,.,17,CASSVVDGSSGANVLTF,TGTGCCAGCAGCGTGGTTGACGGAAGCTCTGGGGCCAACGTCCTGACTTTC
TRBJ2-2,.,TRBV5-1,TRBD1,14,CASRGQGYTGELFF,TGCGCCAGCAGAGGACAGGGTTACACCGGGGAGCTGTTTTTT
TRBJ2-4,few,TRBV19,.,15,CASSRTGIAKNIQYF,TGTGCCAGTAGCCGGACCGGAATTGCCAAAAACATTCAGTACTTC